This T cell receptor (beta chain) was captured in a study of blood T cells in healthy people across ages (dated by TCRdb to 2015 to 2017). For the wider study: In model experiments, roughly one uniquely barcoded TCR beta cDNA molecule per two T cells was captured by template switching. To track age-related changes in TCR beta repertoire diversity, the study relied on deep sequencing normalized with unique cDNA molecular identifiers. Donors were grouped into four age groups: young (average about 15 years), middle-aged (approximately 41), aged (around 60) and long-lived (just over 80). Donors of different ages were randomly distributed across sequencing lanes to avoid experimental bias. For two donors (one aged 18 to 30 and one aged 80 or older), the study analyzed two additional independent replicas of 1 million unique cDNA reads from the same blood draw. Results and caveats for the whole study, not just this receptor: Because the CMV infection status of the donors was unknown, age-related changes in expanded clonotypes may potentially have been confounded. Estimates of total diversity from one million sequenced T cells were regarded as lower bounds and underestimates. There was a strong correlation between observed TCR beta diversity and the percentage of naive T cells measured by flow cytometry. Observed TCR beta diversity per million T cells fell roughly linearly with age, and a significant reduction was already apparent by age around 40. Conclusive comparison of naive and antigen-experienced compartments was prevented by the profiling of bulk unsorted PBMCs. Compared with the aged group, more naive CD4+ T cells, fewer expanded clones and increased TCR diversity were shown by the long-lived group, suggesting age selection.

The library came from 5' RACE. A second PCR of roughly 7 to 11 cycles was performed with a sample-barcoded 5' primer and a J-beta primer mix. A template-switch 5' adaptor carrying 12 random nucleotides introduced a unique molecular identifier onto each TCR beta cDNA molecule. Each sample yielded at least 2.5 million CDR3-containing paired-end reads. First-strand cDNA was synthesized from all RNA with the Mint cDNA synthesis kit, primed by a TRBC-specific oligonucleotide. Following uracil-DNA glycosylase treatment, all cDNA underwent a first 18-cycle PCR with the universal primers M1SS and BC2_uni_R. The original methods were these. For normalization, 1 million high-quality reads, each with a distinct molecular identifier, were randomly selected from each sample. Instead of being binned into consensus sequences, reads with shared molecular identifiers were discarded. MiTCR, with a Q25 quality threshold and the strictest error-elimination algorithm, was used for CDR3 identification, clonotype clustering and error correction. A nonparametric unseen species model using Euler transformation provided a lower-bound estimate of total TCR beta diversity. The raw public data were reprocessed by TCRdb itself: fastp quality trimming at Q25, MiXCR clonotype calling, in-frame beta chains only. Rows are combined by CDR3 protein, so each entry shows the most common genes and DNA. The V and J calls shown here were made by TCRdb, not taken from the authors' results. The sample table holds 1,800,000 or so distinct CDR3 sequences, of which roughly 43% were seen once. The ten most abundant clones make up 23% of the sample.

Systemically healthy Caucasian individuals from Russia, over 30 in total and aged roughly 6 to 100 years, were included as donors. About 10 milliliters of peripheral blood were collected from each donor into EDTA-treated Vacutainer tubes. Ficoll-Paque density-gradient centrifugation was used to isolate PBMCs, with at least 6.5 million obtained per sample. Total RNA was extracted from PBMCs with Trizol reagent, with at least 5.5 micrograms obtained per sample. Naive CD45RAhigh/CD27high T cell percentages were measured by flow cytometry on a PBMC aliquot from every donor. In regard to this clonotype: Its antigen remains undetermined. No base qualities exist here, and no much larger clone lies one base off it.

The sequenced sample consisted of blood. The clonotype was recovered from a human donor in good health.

The nucleotide sequence is given as TGCGCCAGCAGCCTAGTGGGACAGACCTCCTACAATGAGCAGTTCTTC. This yields the protein CASSLVGQTSYNEQFF. The rearranged segments are TRBV4-1 and TRBJ2-1, with 7 central nucleotides matching TRBD1. V is cut back by 4 bases and J by 0 bases, with 6 bases in the junction unmatched. The CDR3, cysteine through phenylalanine, is 16 amino acids long. The DNA shown is the 48-base CDR3, in frame from base 1. The germline V gene supplies CDR1 MGHRA and CDR2 YSYEKL.